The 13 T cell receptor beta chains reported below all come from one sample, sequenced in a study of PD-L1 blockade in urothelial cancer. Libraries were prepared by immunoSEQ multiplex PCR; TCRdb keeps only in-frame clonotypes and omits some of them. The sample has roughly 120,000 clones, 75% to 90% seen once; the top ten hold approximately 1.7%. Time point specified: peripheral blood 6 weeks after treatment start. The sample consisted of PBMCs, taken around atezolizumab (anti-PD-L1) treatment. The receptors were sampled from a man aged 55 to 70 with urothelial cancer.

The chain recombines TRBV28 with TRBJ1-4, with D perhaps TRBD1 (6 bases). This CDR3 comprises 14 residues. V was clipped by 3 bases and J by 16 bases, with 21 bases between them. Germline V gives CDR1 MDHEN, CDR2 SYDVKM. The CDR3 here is CASSFAGGPVVWFF. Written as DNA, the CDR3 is TGTGCCAGCAGTTTCGCGGGGGGCCCCGTGGTTTGGTTTTTT.

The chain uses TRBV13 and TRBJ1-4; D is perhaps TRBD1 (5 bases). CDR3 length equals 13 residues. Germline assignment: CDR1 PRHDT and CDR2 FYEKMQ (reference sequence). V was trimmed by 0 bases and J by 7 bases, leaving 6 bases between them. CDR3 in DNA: TGTGCCAGCAGCTTAGGCGGGGGTGAAAAACTGTTTTTT. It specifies CASSLGGGEKLFF.

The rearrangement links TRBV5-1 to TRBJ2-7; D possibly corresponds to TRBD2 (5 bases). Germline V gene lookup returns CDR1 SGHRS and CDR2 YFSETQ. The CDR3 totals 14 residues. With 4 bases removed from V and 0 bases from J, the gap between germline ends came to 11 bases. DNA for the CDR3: TGCGCCAGCAGCGGCGGGTTAAACTCCTACGAGCAGTACTTC. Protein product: CASSGGLNSYEQYF. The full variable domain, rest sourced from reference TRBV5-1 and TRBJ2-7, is KAGVTQTPRYLIKTRGQQVTLSCSPISGHRSVSWYQQTPGQGLQFLFEYFSETQRNKGNFPGRFSGRQFSNSRSEMNVSTLELGDSALYLCASSGGLNSYEQYFGPGTRLTVT.

The CDR3 protein is CASSPRDSKETQYF. The CDR3 region has the DNA TGCGCCAGCAGCCCGCGTGACAGTAAAGAGACCCAGTACTTC. The gene calls are TRBV5-1 and TRBJ2-5; D is perhaps TRBD1 (5 bases). Germline V gives CDR1 SGHRS, CDR2 YFSETQ. Trimming stripped 4 bases from V and 3 bases from J, with 13 bases between. The CDR3 has 14 residues.

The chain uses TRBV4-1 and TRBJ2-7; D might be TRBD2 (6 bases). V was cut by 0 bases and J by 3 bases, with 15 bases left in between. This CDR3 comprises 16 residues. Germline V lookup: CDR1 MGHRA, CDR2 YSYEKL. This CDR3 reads CASSQDPSSESYEQYF. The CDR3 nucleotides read TGCGCCAGCAGCCAAGATCCGTCTAGCGAGAGCTACGAGCAGTACTTC.

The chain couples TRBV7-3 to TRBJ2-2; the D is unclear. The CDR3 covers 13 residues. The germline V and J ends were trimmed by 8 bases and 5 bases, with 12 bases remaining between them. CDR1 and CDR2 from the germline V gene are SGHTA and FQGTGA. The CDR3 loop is CASSPLLTGELFF. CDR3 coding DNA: TGTGCCAGCTCCCCCCTACTAACCGGGGAGCTGTTTTTT.

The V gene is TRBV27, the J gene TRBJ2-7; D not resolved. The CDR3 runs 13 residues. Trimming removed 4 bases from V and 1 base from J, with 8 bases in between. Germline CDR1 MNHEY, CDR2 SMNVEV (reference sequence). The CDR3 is CASSSGQSYEQYF. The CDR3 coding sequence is TGTGCCAGCAGTTCGGGTCAGTCCTACGAGCAGTACTTC.

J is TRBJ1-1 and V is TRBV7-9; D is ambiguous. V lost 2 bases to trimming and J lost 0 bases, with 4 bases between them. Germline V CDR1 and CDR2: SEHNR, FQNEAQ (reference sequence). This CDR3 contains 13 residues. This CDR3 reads CASSLSMNTEAFF. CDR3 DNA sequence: TGTGCCAGCAGCTTATCCATGAACACTGAAGCTTTCTTT.

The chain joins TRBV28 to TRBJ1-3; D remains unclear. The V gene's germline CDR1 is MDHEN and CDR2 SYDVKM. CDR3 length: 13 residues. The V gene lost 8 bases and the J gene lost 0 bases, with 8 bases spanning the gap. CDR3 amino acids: CASERSSGNTIYF. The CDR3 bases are TGTGCCAGCGAGCGGAGCTCTGGAAACACCATATATTTT.

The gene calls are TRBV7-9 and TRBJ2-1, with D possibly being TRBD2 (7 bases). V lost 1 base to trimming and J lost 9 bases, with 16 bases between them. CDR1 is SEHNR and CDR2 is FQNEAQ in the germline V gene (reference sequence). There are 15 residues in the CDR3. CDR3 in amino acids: CASSLEGGAVAEQFF. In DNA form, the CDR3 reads TGTGCCAGCAGCTTAGAGGGGGGGGCAGTGGCTGAGCAGTTCTTC.

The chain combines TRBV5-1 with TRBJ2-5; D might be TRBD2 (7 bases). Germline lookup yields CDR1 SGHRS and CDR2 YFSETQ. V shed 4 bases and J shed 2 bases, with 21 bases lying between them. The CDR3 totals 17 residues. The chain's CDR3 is CASSRGDTQLGQETQYF. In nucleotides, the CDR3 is TGCGCCAGCAGCCGGGGGGACACACAGCTCGGTCAAGAGACCCAGTACTTC.

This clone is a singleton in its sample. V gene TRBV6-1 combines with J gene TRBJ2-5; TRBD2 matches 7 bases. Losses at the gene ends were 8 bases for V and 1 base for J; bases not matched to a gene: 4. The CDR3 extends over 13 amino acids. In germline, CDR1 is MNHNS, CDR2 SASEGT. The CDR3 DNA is TGTGCCAGCTGTTGGGGGGGCCAAGAGACCCAGTACTTC. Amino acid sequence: CASCWGGQETQYF.

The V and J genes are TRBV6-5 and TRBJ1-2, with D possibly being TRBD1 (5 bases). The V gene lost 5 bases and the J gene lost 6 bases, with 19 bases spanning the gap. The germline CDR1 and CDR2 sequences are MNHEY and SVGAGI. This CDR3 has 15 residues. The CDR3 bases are TGTGCCAGCAGTCCTACTCGGGACGGGAGGGATGGCTACACCTTC. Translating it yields CASSPTRDGRDGYTF.